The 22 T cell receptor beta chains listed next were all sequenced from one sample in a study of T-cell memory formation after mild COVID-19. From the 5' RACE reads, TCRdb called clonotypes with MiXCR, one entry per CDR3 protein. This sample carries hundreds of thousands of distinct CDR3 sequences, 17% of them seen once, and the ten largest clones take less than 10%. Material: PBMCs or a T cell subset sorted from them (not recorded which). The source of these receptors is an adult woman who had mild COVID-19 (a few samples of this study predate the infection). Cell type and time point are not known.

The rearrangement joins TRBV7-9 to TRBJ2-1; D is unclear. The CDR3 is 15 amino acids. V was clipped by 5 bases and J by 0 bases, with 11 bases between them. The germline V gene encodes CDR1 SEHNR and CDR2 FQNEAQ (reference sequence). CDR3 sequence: CASSTPRGSYNEQFF. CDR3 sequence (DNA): TGTGCCAGCAGCACGCCCCGCGGCTCCTACAATGAGCAGTTCTTC.

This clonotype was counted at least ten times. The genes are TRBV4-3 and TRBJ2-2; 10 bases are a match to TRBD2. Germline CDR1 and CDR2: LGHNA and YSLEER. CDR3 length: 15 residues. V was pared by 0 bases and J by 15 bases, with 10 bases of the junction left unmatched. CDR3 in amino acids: CASSQELAGGSRLFF. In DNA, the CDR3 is TGCGCCAGCAGCCAAGAGTTAGCGGGAGGATCCCGGTTGTTTTTT.

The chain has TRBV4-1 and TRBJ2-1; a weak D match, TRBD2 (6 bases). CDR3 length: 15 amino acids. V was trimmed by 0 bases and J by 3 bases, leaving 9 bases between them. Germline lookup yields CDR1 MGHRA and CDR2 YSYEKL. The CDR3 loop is CASSQDEGLYNEQFF. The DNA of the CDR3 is TGCGCCAGCAGCCAAGACGAGGGACTCTACAATGAGCAGTTCTTC.

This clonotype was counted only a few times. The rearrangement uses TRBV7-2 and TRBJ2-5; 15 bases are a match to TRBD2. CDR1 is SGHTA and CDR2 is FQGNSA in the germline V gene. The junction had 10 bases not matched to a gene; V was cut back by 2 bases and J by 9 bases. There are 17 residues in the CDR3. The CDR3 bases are TGTGCCAGCAGCTTAATCCTCACCGGGACTAGCGGGAGGCCCCAGTACTTC. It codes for CASSLILTGTSGRPQYF.

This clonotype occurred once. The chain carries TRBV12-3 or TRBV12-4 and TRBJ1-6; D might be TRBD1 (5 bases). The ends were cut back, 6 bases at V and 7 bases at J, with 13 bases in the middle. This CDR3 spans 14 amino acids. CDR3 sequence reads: CASSSPGGNSPLHF. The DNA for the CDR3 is TGTGCCAGCAGCTCCCCGGGGGGGAATTCACCCCTCCACTTT.

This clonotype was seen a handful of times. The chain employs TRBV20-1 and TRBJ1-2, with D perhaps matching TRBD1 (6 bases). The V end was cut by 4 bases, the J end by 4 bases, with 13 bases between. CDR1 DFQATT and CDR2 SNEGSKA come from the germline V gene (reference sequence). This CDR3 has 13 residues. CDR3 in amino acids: CSATGASGYGYTF. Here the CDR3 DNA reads TGCAGTGCTACGGGGGCTTCGGGCTATGGCTACACCTTC.

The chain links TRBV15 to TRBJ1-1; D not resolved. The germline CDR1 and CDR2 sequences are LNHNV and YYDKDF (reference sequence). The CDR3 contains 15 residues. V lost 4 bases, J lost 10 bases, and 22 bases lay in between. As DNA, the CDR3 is TGTGCCACCAGCAACCTCCTGGACGGGGAGGACCGAGCTTTCTTT. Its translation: CATSNLLDGEDRAFF.

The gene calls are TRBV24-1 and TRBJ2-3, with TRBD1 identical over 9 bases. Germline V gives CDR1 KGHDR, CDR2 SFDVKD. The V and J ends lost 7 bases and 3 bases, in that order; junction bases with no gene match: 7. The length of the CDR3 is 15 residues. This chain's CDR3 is CATSPGQGTTDTQYF. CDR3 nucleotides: TGTGCCACCAGCCCGGGACAGGGAACAACAGATACGCAGTATTTT.

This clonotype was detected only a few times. The CDR3 DNA sequence: TGCGCCAGCAGCTTTAGCGGGGGCCCCAATGAGCAGTTCTTC. It yields the protein CASSFSGGPNEQFF. The chain couples TRBV5-1 to TRBJ2-1, with 9 positions matching TRBD2. V shed 2 bases, J shed 6 bases, and the junction held 3 bases outside the gene matches. This CDR3 contains 14 residues. CDR1 SGHRS and CDR2 YFSETQ come from the germline V gene.

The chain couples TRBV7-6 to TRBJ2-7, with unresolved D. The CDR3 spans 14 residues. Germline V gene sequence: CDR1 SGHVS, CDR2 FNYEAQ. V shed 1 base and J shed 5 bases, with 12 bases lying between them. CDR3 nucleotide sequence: TGTGCCAGCAGCTTAGAAAGGGCCTCTGACGAGCAGTACTTC. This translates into CASSLERASDEQYF. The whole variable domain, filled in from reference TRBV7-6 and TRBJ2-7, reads GAGVSQSPRYKVTKRGQDVALRCDPISGHVSLYWYRQALGQGPEFLTYFNYEAQQDKSGLPNDRFSAERPEGSISTLTIQRTEQRDSAMYRCASSLERASDEQYFGPGTRLTVT.

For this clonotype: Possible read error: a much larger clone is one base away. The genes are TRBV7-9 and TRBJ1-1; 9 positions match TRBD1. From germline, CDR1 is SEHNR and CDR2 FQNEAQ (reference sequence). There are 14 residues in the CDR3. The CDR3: CASSSRQGGTGAFF. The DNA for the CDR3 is TGTGCCAGCAGCTCCCGACAGGGGGGGACTGGAGCTTTCTTT.

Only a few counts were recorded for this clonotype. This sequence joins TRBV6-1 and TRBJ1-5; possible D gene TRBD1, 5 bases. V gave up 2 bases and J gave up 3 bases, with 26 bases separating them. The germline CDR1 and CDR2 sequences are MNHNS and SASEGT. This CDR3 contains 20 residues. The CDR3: CASSEPQGRTHLLSNQPQHF. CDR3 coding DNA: TGTGCCAGCAGTGAACCGCAGGGCAGGACACACTTACTCTCCAATCAGCCCCAGCATTTT.

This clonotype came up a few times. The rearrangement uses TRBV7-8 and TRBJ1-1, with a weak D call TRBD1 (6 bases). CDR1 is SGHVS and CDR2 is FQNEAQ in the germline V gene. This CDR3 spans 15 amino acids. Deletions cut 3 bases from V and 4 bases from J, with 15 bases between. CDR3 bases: TGTGCCAGCAGCTTCTATCTTGAGGGGGGCACTGAAGCTTTCTTT. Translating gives CASSFYLEGGTEAFF.

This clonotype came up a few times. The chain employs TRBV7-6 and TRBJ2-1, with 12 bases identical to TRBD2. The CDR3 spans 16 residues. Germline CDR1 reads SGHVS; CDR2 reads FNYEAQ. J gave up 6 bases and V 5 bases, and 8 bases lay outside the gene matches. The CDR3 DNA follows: TGTGCCAGCAGCCCCCAACTAGCGGGGGGAGGCAATGAGCAGTTCTTC. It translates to CASSPQLAGGGNEQFF.

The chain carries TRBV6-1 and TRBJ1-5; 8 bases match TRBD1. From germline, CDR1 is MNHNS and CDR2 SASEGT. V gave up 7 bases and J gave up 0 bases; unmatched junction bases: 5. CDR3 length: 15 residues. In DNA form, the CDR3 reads TGTGCCAGCATGAGGACAGGGTATAGCAATCAGCCCCAGCATTTT. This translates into CASMRTGYSNQPQHF.

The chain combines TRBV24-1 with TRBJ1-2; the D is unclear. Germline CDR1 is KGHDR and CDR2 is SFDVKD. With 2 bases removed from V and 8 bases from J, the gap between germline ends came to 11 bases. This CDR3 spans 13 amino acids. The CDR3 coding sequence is TGTGCCACCAGTGATTCTTGGCGGGGAGGCTACACCTTC. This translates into CATSDSWRGGYTF.

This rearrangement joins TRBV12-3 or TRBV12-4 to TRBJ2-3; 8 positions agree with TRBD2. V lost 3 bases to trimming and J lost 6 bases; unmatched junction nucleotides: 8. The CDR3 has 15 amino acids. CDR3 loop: CASSFRRGAGDTQYF. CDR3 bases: TGTGCCAGCAGTTTTAGGCGGGGGGCGGGGGATACGCAGTATTTT.

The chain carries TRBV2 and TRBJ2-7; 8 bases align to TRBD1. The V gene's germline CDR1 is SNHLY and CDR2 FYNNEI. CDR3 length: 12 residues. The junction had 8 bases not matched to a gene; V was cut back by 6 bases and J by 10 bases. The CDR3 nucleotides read TGTGCCAGCAGGAGTGACAGGGGCTATCAGTACTTC. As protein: CASRSDRGYQYF.

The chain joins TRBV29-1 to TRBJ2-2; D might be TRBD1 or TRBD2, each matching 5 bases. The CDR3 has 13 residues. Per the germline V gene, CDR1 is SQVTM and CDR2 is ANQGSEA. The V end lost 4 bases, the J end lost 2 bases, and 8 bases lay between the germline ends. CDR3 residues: CSVGDHNTGELFF. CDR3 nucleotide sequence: TGCAGCGTTGGGGACCACAACACCGGGGAGCTGTTTTTT.

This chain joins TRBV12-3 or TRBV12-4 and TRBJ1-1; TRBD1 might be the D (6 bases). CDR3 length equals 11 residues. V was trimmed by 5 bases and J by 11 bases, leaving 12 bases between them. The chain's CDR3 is CASSQGQGAFF. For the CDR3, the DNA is TGTGCCAGCAGTCAGGGGCAGGGTGCTTTCTTT.

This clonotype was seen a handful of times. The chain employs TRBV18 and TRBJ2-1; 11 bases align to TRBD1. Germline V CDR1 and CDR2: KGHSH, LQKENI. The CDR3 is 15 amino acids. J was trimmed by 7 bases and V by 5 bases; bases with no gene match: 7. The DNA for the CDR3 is TGTGCCAGCTCATCGGGACAGGGGGTTGGAAATGAGCAGTTCTTC. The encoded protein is CASSSGQGVGNEQFF.

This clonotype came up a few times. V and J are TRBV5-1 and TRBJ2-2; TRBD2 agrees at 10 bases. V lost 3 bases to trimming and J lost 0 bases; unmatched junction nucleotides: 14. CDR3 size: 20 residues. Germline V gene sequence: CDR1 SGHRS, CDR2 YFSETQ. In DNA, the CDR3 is TGCGCCAGCAGCTCGTCGAAACTCGGAGGGACTAGCGCGAACACCGGGGAGCTGTTTTTT. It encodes CASSSSKLGGTSANTGELFF.